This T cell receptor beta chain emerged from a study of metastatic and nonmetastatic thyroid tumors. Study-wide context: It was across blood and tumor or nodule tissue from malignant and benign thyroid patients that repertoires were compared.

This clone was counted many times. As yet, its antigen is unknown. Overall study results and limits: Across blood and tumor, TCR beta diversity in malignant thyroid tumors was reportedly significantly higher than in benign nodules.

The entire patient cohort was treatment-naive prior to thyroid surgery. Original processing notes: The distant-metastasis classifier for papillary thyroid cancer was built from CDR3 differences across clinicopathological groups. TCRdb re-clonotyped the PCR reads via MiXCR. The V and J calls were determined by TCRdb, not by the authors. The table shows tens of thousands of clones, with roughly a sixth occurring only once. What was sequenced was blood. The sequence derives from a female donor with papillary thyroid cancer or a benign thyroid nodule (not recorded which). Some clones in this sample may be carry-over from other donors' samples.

This CDR3 reads CASTGTDYGYTF. The CDR3, as DNA: TGTGCCAGCACCGGGACAGACTATGGCTACACCTTC. The chain combines TRBV6-1 with TRBJ1-2, with 7 bases aligning to TRBD1. The CDR3 is 12 residues long. Germline CDR1 MNHNS, CDR2 SASEGT. V shed 7 bases and J 3 bases; nucleotides not matched to a gene: 2.